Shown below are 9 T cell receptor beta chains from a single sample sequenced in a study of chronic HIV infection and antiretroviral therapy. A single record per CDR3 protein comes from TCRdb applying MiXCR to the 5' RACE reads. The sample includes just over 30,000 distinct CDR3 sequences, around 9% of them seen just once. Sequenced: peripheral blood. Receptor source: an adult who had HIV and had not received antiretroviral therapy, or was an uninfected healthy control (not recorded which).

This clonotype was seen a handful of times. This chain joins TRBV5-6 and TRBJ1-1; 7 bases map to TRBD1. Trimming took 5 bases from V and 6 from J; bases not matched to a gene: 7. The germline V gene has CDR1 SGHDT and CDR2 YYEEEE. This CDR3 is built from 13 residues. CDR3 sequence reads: CASRSQGGAEAFF. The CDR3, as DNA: TGTGCCAGCAGGTCCCAGGGGGGAGCTGAAGCTTTCTTT.

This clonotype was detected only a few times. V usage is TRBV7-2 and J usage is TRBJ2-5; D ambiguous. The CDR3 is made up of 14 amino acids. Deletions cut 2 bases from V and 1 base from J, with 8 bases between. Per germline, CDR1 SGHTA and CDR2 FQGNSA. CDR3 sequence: CASSLNGPQETQYF. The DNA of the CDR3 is TGTGCCAGCAGCTTAAACGGTCCCCAAGAGACCCAGTACTTC.

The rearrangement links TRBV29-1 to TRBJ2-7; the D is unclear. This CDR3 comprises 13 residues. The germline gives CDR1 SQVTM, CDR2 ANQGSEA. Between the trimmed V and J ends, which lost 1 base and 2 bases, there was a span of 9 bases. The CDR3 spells CSVEGTSPYEQYF. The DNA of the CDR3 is TGCAGCGTTGAAGGAACGTCTCCCTACGAGCAGTACTTC.

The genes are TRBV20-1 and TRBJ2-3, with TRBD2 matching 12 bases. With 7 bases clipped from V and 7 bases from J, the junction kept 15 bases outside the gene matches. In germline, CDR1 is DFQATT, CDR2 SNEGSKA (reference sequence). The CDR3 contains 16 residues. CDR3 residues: CSVIPLAGGPGNTQYF. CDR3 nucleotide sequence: TGCAGTGTCATTCCTCTAGCGGGGGGGCCGGGGAATACGCAGTATTTT.

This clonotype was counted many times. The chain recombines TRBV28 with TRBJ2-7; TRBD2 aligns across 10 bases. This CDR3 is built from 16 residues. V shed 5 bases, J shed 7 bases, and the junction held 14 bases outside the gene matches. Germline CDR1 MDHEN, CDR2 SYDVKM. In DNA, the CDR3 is TGTGCCAGCAGTAATGCCCAGCTAGCGGGAGTGGGGGAGCAGTACTTC. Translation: CASSNAQLAGVGEQYF.

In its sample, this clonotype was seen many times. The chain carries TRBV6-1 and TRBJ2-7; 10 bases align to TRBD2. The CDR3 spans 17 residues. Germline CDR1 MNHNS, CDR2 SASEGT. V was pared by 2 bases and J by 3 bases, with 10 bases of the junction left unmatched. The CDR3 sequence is CASSEPASGGSSYEQYF. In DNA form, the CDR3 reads TGTGCCAGCAGTGAACCGGCTAGCGGGGGTTCGAGCTACGAGCAGTACTTC.

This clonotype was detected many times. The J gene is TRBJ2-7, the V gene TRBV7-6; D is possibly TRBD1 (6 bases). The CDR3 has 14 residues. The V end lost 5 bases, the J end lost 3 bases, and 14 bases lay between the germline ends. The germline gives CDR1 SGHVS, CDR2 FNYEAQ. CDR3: CASSTTGSGYEQYF. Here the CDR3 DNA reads TGTGCCAGCAGCACAACAGGGTCGGGCTACGAGCAGTACTTC.

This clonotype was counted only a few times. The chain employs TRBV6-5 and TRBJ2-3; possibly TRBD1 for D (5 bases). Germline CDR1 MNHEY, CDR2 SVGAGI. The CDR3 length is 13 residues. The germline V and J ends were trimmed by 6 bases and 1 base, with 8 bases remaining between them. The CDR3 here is CASRTTGTDTQYF. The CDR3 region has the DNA TGTGCCAGCAGGACGACAGGCACAGATACGCAGTATTTT.

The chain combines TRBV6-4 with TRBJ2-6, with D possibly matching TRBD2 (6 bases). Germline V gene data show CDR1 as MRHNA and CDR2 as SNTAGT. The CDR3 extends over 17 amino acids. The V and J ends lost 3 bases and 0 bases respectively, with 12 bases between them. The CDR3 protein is CASSEVAGFSGANVLTF. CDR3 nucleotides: TGTGCCAGCAGTGAGGTGGCGGGATTCTCTGGGGCCAACGTCCTGACTTTC.